Shown below are 4 T cell receptor beta chains from a single sample sequenced in a study of OX40 agonist ivuxolimab in advanced cancers. Library generation was performed with the immunoSEQ multiplex PCR assay. As stored in TCRdb, this immuneACCESS dataset retains in-frame rearrangements with V and J assigned. A fraction of the clones does not appear; measured against another copy, unresolved V genes explain less than half of the discrepancy, and the remainder lacks a known reason. The sample table contains tens of thousands of clones; only one count was recorded for approximately 90% of them. Together, the top ten hold roughly 9.7% of the sample. This specimen consisted of CD4+ or CD8+ T cells sorted from blood, obtained in a trial of the OX40 agonist ivuxolimab. Receptors originate from an adult with an advanced solid tumor such as melanoma, head and neck, liver or kidney cancer.

The table lists this clone with a count of one. V is TRBV2 and J is TRBJ1-1; TRBD1 matches 11 bases. The CDR3 has 12 residues. The germline V gene has CDR1 SNHLY and CDR2 FYNNEI. Trimming took 11 bases from V and 5 from J; bases not matched to a gene: 4. CDR3 residues: CAGGQGGTEAFF. CDR3 in DNA: TGTGCCGGGGGACAGGGGGGAACTGAAGCTTTCTTT.

The V and J genes are TRBV28 and TRBJ2-5, with 7 positions matching TRBD1. The CDR3 runs 14 residues. Looked up from germline, CDR1 is MDHEN and CDR2 is SYDVKM. With 6 bases clipped from V and 7 bases from J, the junction kept 11 bases outside the gene matches. The CDR3 spells CASSQQTGSLTQYF. CDR3 DNA sequence: TGTGCCAGCAGCCAGCAGACAGGGTCTTTGACCCAGTACTTC.

The V call is TRBV27, the J call TRBJ2-1; 9 bases map to TRBD1. This CDR3 spans 14 amino acids. Germline loops: CDR1 MNHEY, CDR2 SMNVEV (reference sequence). V shed 4 bases, J shed 7 bases, and the junction held 5 bases outside the gene matches. CDR3 nucleotide sequence: TGTGCCAGCAGTTCGACAGGGGGGAGAAATGAGCAGTTCTTC. Its translation is CASSSTGGRNEQFF.

The chain carries TRBV19 and TRBJ2-1; 8 bases are shared with TRBD2. J was trimmed by 5 bases and V by 3 bases; bases with no gene match: 6. Germline values: CDR1 LNHDA, CDR2 SQIVND (reference sequence). CDR3 length: 15 amino acids. CDR3 sequence (DNA): TGTGCCAGTAGTATGGGAGCGGGGGCTAACAATGAGCAGTTCTTC. Translated: CASSMGAGANNEQFF.